This TCR beta chain emerged from a study of blood T cells in healthy people across ages. PCR was performed a second time for about 6 to 12 cycles using a sample-barcoded 5' primer and a J-beta primer mix. MiXCR, applied by TCRdb to the 5' RACE reads, yields one record per CDR3 protein. The data hold approximately 820,000 distinct CDR3 sequences, with approximately 48% observed a single time. This clonotype occurred a few times. Its matching antigen is unknown. Study-level findings and limits: PBMCs left unsorted prevented a conclusive naive versus antigen-experienced comparison. Observed TCR beta diversity per million T cells went down as age went up. This fall followed a roughly linear course with age. For the donors, CMV status was unknown and possibly confounded expanded clonotype changes.

Donors each provided around 9 milliliters of peripheral blood. Per germline, CDR1 DFQATT and CDR2 SNEGSKA (reference sequence). Trimming took 6 bases from V and 1 from J, leaving 24 bases between them. This CDR3 region has 17 residues. The chain joins TRBV20-1 to TRBJ2-5; a weak D match, TRBD2 (6 bases). Sequencing was done on a sample of blood. This TCR derives from a man between 60 and 70 years old in good health. CDR3 loop: CSAYPRPTRLGQETQYF. CDR3 bases: TGCAGTGCCTACCCGCGACCGACTAGGTTAGGCCAAGAGACCCAGTACTTC.